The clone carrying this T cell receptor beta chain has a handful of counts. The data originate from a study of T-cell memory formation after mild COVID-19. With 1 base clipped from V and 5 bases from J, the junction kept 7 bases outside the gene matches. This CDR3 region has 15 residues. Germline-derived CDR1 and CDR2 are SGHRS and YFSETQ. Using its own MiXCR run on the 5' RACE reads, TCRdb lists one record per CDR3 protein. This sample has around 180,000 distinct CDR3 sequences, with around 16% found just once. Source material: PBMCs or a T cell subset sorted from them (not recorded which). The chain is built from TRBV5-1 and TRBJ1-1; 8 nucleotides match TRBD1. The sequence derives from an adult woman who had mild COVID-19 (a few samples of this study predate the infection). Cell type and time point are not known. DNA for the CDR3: TGCGCCAGCAGCTTGTCCCCCACAGGGGGAACTGAAGCTTTCTTT. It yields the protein CASSLSPTGGTEAFF.